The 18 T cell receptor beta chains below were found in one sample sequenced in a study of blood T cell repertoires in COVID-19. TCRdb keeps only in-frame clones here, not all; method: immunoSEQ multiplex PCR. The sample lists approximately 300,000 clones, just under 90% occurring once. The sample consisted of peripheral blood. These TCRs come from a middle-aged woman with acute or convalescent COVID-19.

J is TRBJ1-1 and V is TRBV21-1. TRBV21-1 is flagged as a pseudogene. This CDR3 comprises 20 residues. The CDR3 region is CASSKGFFRWRGARNTEAFF. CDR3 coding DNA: TGTGCCAGCAGCAAAGGATTCTTTCGGTGGCGGGGGGCGAGGAACACTGAAGCTTTCTTT.

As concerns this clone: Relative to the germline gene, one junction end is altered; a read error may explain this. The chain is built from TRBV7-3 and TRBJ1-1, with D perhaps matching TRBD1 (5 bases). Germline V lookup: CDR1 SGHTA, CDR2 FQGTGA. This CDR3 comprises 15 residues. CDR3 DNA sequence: TGTGCCAGCAGGTTAACAAGGGACTTCGACACTGAAGCTTTCTTT. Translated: CASRLTRDFDTEAFF. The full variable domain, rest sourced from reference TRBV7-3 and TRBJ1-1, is GAGVSQTPSNKVTEKGKYVELRCDPISGHTALYWYRQSLGQGPEFLIYFQGTGAADDSGLPNDRFFAVRPEGSVSTLKIQRTERGDSAVYLCASRLTRDFDTEAFFGQGTRLTVV.

CDR3: CASSLKARDSSGANVLTF. The CDR3 bases are TGTGCCAGCAGCTTAAAGGCGAGGGACAGCTCTGGGGCCAACGTCCTGACTTTC. The chain recombines TRBV7-3 with TRBJ2-6; 7 positions match TRBD1. The CDR3 is made up of 18 amino acids. V gave up 1 base and J gave up 0 bases; unmatched junction bases: 6. Germline V gene sequence: CDR1 SGHTA, CDR2 FQGTGA.

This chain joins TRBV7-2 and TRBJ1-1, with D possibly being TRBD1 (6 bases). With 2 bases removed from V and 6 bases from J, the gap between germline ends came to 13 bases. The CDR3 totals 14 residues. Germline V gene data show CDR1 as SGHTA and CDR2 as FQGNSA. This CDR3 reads CASSLSLRTAEAFF. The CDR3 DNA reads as TGTGCCAGCAGCTTATCCCTTAGGACAGCTGAAGCTTTCTTT.

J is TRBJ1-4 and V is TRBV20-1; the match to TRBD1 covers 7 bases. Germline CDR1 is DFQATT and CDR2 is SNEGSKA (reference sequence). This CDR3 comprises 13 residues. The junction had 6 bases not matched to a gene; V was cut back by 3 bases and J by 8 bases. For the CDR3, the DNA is TGCAGTGCTAGTGGACAGGTCGGGGAAAAACTGTTTTTT. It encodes CSASGQVGEKLFF.

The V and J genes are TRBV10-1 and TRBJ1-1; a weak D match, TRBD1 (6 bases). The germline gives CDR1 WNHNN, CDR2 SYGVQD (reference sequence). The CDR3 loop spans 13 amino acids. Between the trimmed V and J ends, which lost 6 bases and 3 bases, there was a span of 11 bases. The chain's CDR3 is CASRDSLDTEAFF. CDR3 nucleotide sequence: TGCGCCAGCAGGGACAGCCTGGACACTGAAGCTTTCTTT.

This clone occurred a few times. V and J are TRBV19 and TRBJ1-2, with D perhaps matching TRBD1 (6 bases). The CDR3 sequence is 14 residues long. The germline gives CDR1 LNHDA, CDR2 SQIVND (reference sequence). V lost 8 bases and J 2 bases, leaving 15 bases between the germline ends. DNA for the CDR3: TGTGCCAGTGTTACCGGGGGGCTGAACTATGGCTACACCTTC. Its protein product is CASVTGGLNYGYTF.

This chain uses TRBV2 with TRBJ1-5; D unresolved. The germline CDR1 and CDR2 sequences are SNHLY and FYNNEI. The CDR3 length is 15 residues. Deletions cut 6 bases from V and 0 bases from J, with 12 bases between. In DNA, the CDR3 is TGTGCCAGCAGATGGTACAGCAATAGCAATCAGCCCCAGCATTTT. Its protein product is CASRWYSNSNQPQHF.

The CDR3 DNA sequence: TGTGCCAGCAGCCAAGATCACAGGTCCTCAATACCCAACTATGGCTACACCTTC. The encoded protein is CASSQDHRSSIPNYGYTF. The genes are TRBV4-2 and TRBJ1-2, with a weak D call TRBD1 (5 bases). Germline CDR1 and CDR2: LGHNA and YNFKEQ. CDR3 size: 18 residues. Trimming took 0 bases from V and 2 from J, leaving 19 bases between them.

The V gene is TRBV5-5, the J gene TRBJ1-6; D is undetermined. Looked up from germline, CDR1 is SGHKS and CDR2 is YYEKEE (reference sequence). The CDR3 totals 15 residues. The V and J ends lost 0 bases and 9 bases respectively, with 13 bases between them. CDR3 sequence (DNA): TGTGCCAGCAGCTTGGCCGAGGCTCTTATTTCACCCCTCCACTTT. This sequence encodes CASSLAEALISPLHF. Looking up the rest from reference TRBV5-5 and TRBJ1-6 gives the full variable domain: DAGVTQSPTHLIKTRGQQVTLRCSPISGHKSVSWYQQVLGQGPQFIFQYYEKEERGRGNFPDRFSARQFPNYSSELNVNALLLGDSALYLCASSLAEALISPLHFGNGTRLTVT.

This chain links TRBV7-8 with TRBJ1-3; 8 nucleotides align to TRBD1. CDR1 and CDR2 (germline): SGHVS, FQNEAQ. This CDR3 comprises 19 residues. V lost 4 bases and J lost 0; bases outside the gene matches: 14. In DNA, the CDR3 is TGTGCCAGCAGCTCCTCCTTCATCGGACAGGGTAGCTCTGGAAACACCATATATTTT. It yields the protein CASSSSFIGQGSSGNTIYF.

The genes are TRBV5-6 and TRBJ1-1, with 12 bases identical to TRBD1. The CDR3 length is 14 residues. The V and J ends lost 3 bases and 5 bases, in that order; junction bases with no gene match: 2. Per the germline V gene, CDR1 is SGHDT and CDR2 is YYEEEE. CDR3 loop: CASSWDRGRTEAFF. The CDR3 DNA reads TGTGCCAGCAGCTGGGACAGGGGGCGTACTGAAGCTTTCTTT.

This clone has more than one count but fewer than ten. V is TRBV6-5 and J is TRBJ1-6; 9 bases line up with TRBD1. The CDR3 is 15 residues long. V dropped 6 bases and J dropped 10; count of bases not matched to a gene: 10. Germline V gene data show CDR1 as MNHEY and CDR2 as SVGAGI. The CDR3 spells CASSPGQGAGSPLHF. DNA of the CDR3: TGTGCCAGCAGCCCGGGACAGGGTGCGGGGTCACCCCTCCACTTT.

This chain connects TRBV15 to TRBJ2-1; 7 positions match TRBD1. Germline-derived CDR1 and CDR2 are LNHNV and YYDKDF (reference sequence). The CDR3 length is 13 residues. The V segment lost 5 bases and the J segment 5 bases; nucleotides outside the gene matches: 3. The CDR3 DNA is TGTGCCACCAGCCCAGGACAGGACAATGAGCAGTTCTTC. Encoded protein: CATSPGQDNEQFF.

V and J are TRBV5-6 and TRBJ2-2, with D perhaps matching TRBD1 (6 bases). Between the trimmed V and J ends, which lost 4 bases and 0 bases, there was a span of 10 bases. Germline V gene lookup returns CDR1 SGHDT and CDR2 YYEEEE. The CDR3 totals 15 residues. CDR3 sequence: CASSGTGTNTGELFF. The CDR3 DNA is TGTGCCAGCAGCGGTACAGGGACGAACACCGGGGAGCTGTTTTTT.

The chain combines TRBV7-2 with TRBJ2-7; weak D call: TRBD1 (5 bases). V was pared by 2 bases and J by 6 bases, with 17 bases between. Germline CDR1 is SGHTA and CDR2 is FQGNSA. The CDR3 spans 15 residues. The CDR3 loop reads CASSLQSGQGREQYV. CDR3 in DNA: TGTGCCAGCAGCTTACAATCTGGGCAGGGTCGCGAGCAGTACGTC.

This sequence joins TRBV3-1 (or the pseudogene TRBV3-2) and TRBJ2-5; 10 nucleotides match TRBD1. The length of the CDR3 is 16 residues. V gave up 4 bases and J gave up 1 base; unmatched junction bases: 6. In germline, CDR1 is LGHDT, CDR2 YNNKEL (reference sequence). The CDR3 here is CASSLRGQGSQETQYF. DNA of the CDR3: TGTGCCAGCAGCCTTCGGGGACAGGGGTCCCAAGAGACCCAGTACTTC.

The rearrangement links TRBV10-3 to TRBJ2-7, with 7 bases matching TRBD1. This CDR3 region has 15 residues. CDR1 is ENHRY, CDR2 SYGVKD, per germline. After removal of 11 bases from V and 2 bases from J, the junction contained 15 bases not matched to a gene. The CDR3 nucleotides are TGTGCCTCGGCACCGGGGCAGGGGGTTCCCTACGAGCAGTACGTC. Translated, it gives CASAPGQGVPYEQYV.